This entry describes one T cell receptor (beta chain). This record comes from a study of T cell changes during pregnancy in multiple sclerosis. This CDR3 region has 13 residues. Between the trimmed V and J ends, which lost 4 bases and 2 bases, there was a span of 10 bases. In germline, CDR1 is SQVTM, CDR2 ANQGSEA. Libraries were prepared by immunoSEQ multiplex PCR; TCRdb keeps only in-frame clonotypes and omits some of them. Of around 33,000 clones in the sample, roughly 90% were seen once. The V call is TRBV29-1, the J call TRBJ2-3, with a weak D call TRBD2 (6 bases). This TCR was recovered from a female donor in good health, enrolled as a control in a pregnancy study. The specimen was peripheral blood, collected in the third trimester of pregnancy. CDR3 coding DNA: TGCAGCGTTGGGGGACTCCACACAGATACGCAGTATTTT. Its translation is CSVGGLHTDTQYF.